This entry lists 19 T cell receptor beta chains sequenced from one sample in a study of cytomegalovirus exposure and HLA in healthy donors. Assay used: immunoSEQ multiplex PCR; TCRdb lists only in-frame clones, some missing. Among over 200,000 clones listed, around 88% were seen once. The sequenced material came from PBMCs. The receptors derive from a woman between 18 and 30 years old in good health and CMV-seronegative.

The gene calls are TRBV9 and TRBJ2-1; TRBD2 agrees at 7 bases. The germline V gene encodes CDR1 SGDLS and CDR2 YYNGEE. With V trimmed by 0 bases and J by 2 bases, 2 bases remained unmatched. The CDR3 contains 15 residues. In nucleotides, the CDR3 is TGTGCCAGCAGCGTAGATGCGGGAGCCTACAATGAGCAGTTCTTC. It is translated as CASSVDAGAYNEQFF.

The rearrangement uses TRBV19 and TRBJ2-2, with 10 bases that match TRBD2. The CDR3 length is 17 residues. CDR1 and CDR2 (germline): LNHDA, SQIVND (reference sequence). The J segment lost 6 bases and the V segment lost 2 bases, leaving 9 bases of the junction unmatched. This CDR3 reads CASSILRLAGDPGELFF. Here the CDR3 DNA reads TGTGCCAGTAGTATATTGAGGCTAGCGGGAGACCCCGGGGAGCTGTTTTTT.

The V and J genes are TRBV4-1 and TRBJ1-4; TRBD1 is a possible D gene (5 bases). The CDR3 contains 15 residues. Per the germline V gene, CDR1 is MGHRA and CDR2 is YSYEKL. V was shortened by 1 base and J by 7 bases, with 13 bases between the two germline ends. The CDR3 protein is CASSQVWGFGEKLFF. In DNA, the CDR3 is TGCGCCAGCAGCCAAGTTTGGGGCTTCGGTGAAAAACTGTTTTTT.

This chain links TRBV7-2 with TRBJ1-3; D gene ambiguous. V gave up 0 bases and J gave up 3 bases, with 6 bases separating them. The CDR3 is 14 amino acids. Germline V CDR1 and CDR2: SGHTA, FQGNSA. The CDR3 protein is CASSLATDGNTIYF. The CDR3 nucleotides are TGTGCCAGCAGCTTAGCTACAGATGGAAACACCATATATTTT.

This chain uses TRBV5-1 with TRBJ2-7, with 13 bases aligning to TRBD2. The V segment lost 3 bases and the J segment 3 bases; nucleotides outside the gene matches: 15. The CDR3 contains 19 residues. Germline CDR1 SGHRS, CDR2 YFSETQ. In DNA, the CDR3 is TGCGCCAGCAGCTACACTAGCGGGAGGGCCAATCCCATGGGCTACGAGCAGTACTTC. Protein: CASSYTSGRANPMGYEQYF.

The chain couples TRBV28 to TRBJ2-1; D call uncertain. The CDR3 contains 13 residues. V gave up 8 bases and J gave up 0 bases, with 8 bases separating them. CDR1 and CDR2 from the germline V gene are MDHEN and SYDVKM. The CDR3 coding sequence is TGTGCCAGCGGCGGTCCCTCCTACAATGAGCAGTTCTTC. Translation: CASGGPSYNEQFF.

The V gene is TRBV4-1, the J gene TRBJ2-7; D is perhaps TRBD1 (7 bases). The CDR3 runs to 17 residues. Trimming shortened V by 0 bases and J by 3 bases, and 18 bases separated the two germline ends. Germline V gene lookup returns CDR1 MGHRA and CDR2 YSYEKL. The CDR3 bases are TGCGCCAGCAGCCAAGAGCCTGGAGGGGGCATTCTCTACGAGCAGTACTTC. Translation: CASSQEPGGGILYEQYF.

The rearrangement joins TRBV7-8 to TRBJ2-7, with 8 bases that match TRBD2. The CDR3 covers 16 residues. Germline V gene data show CDR1 as SGHVS and CDR2 as FQNEAQ. V was pared by 2 bases and J by 7 bases, with 13 bases of the junction left unmatched. The CDR3 coding sequence is TGTGCCAGCAGCTTATCGCCGGGAGGGCCGACGGGGGAGCAGTACTTC. Amino acid sequence: CASSLSPGGPTGEQYF.

This clone was detected once. The rearrangement uses TRBV7-6 and TRBJ2-7; possibly TRBD2 for D (6 bases). The CDR3 extends over 15 amino acids. Germline V gene lookup returns CDR1 SGHVS and CDR2 FNYEAQ. With 5 bases removed from V and 0 bases from J, the gap between germline ends came to 14 bases. The CDR3 region has the DNA TGTGCCAGCAGCCCAGGGTTAGCGGCCTCCTACGAGCAGTACTTC. It translates to CASSPGLAASYEQYF.

V is TRBV7-6 and J is TRBJ1-1; no reliable D call. V lost 5 bases and J 3 bases, leaving 13 bases between the germline ends. Per the germline V gene, CDR1 is SGHVS and CDR2 is FNYEAQ. The CDR3 is made up of 14 amino acids. CDR3 amino acids: CASSRSDSDTEAFF. Written as DNA, the CDR3 is TGTGCCAGCAGCCGATCCGACTCCGACACTGAAGCTTTCTTT.

The gene calls are TRBV9 and TRBJ1-2, with 8 bases that match TRBD1. Germline trimming cut 3 bases from V and 3 bases from J; bases unmatched to any gene: 4. The CDR3 sequence is 14 residues long. Germline CDR1 SGDLS, CDR2 YYNGEE. The DNA for the CDR3 is TGTGCCAGCAGCGAAAACAGGGGGGACTATGGCTACACCTTC. As protein: CASSENRGDYGYTF. The complete variable domain, with remaining parts taken from reference TRBV9 and TRBJ1-2, reads DSGVTQTPKHLITATGQRVTLRCSPRSGDLSVYWYQQSLDQGLQFLIQYYNGEERAKGNILERFSAQQFPDLHSELNLSSLELGDSALYFCASSENRGDYGYTFGSGTRLTVV.

The chain recombines TRBV4-2 with TRBJ2-7, with TRBD2 matching 8 bases. Germline V CDR1 and CDR2: LGHNA, YNFKEQ. This CDR3 comprises 13 residues. The junction had 3 bases not matched to a gene; V was cut back by 4 bases and J by 4 bases. CDR3 sequence: CASSLSGDYEQYF. The CDR3 DNA reads TGTGCCAGCAGCCTTAGCGGGGATTACGAGCAGTACTTC.

This chain uses TRBV7-8 with TRBJ2-1; 9 nucleotides line up with TRBD1. Losses at the gene ends were 3 bases for V and 6 bases for J; bases not matched to a gene: 6. The CDR3 runs to 15 residues. Per germline, CDR1 SGHVS and CDR2 FQNEAQ. The CDR3 is CASSFGQGRGNEQFF. The CDR3 DNA is TGTGCCAGCAGCTTCGGACAGGGGCGGGGCAATGAGCAGTTCTTC.

CDR3 sequence (DNA): TGCGCCAGCAGCTTGACAGGGACTAAAGAGACCCAGTACTTC. This translates into CASSLTGTKETQYF. This sequence joins TRBV5-1 and TRBJ2-5, with D possibly matching TRBD2 (7 bases). The germline CDR1 and CDR2 sequences are SGHRS and YFSETQ. CDR3 length: 14 residues. Trimming stripped 1 base from V and 3 bases from J, with 10 bases between.

As for this clone: The sample has other DNA sequences that encode this CDR3 too. The chain joins TRBV27 to TRBJ2-7, with 10 nucleotides matching TRBD1. The CDR3 sequence is 12 residues long. Trimming took 9 bases from V and 3 from J; bases not matched to a gene: 2. The germline gives CDR1 MNHEY, CDR2 SMNVEV (reference sequence). The CDR3, as DNA: TGTGCCAGTAGGGACAGGGGCTACGAGCAGTACTTC. Its translation is CASRDRGYEQYF.

The J gene is TRBJ2-7, the V gene TRBV5-8; tentative D call: TRBD2 (6 bases). Germline V gene sequence: CDR1 SGHTS, CDR2 YDEGEE. CDR3 length equals 16 residues. The ends were cut back, 4 bases at V and 6 bases at J, with 23 bases in the middle. The CDR3 sequence is CASSGGTGTLRTEQYF. In nucleotides, the CDR3 is TGTGCCAGCAGCGGGGGGACCGGGACTTTGAGGACCGAGCAGTACTTC.

In its sample, this clone was seen a few times. The rearrangement uses TRBV6-1 and TRBJ2-2; 12 bases are a match to TRBD2. Unmatched junction bases numbered 1, after V lost 4 bases and J lost 4 bases. CDR1 is MNHNS and CDR2 is SASEGT in the germline V gene. The CDR3 is 15 residues long. CDR3 protein: CASSGLAGATGELFF. CDR3 DNA: TGTGCCAGCAGTGGACTAGCGGGAGCCACCGGGGAGCTGTTTTTT.

This clone was seen a handful of times. The chain carries TRBV4-2 and TRBJ1-5; no clear D. Germline V gene lookup returns CDR1 LGHNA and CDR2 YNFKEQ. The V end was cut by 1 base, the J end by 10 bases, with 11 bases between. The CDR3 totals 13 residues. CDR3 sequence (DNA): TGTGCCAGCAGCCAAGTTCCCGCAACTCCCCAGCATTTT. This sequence encodes CASSQVPATPQHF.

V and J are TRBV5-1 and TRBJ2-1, with TRBD1 identical over 8 bases. This CDR3 is built from 16 residues. Germline V gene lookup returns CDR1 SGHRS and CDR2 YFSETQ. The V gene end was trimmed by 0 bases and the J gene end by 5 bases; junction bases not matched to a gene: 7. The CDR3 loop is CASSLDPGGRHNEQFF. CDR3 sequence (DNA): TGCGCCAGCAGCTTGGACCCAGGGGGCCGCCACAATGAGCAGTTCTTC.